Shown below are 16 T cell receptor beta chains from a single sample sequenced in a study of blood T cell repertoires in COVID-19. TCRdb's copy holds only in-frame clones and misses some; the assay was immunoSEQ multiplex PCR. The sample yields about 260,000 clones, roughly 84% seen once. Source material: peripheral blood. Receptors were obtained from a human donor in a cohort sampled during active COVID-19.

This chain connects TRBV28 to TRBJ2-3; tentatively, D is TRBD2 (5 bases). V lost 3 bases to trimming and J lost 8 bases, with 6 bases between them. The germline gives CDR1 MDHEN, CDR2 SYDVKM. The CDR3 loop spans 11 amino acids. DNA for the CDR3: TGTGCCAGCAGTTTTGGAGGTACGCAGTATTTT. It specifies CASSFGGTQYF.

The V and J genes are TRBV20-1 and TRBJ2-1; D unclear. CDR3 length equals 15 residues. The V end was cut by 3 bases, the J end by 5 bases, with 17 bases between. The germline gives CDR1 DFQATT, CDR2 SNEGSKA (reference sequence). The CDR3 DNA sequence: TGCAGTGCTAGTGAGCCGCGGTGGTACCACAATGAGCAGTTCTTC. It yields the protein CSASEPRWYHNEQFF.

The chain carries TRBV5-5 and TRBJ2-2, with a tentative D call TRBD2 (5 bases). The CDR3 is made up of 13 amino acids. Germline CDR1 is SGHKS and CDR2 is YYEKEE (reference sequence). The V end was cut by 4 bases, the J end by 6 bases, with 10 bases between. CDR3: CASSTPGAGELFF. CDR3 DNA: TGTGCCAGCAGCACCCCCGGGGCCGGGGAGCTGTTTTTT.

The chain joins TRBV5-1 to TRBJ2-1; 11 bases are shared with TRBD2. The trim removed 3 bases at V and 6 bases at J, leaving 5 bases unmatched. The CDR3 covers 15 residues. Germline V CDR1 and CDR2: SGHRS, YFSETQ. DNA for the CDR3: TGCGCCAGCAGCTCCGGGACTAGCGGTTTCAATGAGCAGTTCTTC. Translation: CASSSGTSGFNEQFF.

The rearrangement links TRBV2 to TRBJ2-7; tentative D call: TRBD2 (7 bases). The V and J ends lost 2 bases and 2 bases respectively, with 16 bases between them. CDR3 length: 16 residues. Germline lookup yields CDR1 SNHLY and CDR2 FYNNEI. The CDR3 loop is CASSEPSGGLPYEQYF. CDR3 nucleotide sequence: TGTGCCAGCAGTGAACCCTCCGGGGGGCTGCCCTACGAGCAGTACTTC.

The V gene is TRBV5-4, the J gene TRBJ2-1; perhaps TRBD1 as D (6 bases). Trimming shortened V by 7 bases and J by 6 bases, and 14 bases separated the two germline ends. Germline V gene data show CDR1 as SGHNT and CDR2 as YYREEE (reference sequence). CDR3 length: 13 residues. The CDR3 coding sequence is TGTGCCAGCGGAACGAGGGGGTCCAATGAGCAGTTCTTC. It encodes CASGTRGSNEQFF.

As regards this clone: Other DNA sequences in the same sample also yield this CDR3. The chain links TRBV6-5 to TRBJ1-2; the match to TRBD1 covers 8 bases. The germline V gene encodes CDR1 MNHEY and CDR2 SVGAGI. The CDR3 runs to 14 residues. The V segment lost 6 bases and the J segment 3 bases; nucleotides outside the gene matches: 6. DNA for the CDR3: TGTGCCAGCAGCTTAGGACAGGGCGACTATGGCTACACCTTC. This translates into CASSLGQGDYGYTF.

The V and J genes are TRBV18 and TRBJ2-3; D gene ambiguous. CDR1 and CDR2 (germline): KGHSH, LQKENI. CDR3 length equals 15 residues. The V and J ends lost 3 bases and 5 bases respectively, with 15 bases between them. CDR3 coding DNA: TGTGCCAGCTCACCTCTTCCTCCGATCGGAGATACGCAGTATTTT. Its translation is CASSPLPPIGDTQYF.

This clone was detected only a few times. The CDR3 spells CASSATSGGSTDTQYF. The CDR3 bases are TGTGCCAGCTCGGCGACTAGCGGAGGGAGCACAGATACGCAGTATTTT. The chain links TRBV18 to TRBJ2-3, with 9 positions matching TRBD2. The CDR3 covers 16 residues. Germline-derived CDR1 and CDR2 are KGHSH and LQKENI. The J segment lost 0 bases and the V segment lost 6 bases, leaving 7 bases of the junction unmatched.

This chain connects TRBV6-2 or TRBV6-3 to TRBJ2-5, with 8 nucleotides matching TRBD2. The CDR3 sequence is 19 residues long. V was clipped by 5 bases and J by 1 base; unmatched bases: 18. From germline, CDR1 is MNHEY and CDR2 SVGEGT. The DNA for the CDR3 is TGTGCCAGCAGTGACCCATTGACTAGCGCGCAAACCCTCCAAGAGACCCAGTACTTC. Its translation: CASSDPLTSAQTLQETQYF.

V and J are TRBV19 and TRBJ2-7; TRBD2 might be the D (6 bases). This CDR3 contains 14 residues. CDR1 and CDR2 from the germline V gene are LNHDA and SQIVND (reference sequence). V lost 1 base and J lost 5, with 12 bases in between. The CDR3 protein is CASSIGLALNEQYF. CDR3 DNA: TGTGCCAGTAGTATAGGGCTAGCGCTAAACGAGCAGTACTTC.

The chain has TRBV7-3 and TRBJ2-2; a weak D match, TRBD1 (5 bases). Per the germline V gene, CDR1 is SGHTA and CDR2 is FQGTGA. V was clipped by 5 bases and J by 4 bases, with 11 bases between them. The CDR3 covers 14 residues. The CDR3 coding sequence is TGTGCCAGCAGCAGGGGCCTCGGCACCGGGGAGCTGTTTTTT. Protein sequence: CASSRGLGTGELFF.

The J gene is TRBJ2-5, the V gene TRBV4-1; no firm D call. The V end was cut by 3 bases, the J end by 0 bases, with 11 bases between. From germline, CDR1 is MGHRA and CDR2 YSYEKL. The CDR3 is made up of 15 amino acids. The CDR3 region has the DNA TGCGCCAGCAGCCATAATTCGGGTGACCAAGAGACCCAGTACTTC. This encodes CASSHNSGDQETQYF.

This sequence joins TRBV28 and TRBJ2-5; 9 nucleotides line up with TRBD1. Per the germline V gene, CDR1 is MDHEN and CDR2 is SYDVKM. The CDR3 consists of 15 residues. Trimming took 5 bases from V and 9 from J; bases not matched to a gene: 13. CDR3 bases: TGTGCCAGCAGTGAAACTAGGGGGGGGACAGGGTCCCAGTACTTC. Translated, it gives CASSETRGGTGSQYF.

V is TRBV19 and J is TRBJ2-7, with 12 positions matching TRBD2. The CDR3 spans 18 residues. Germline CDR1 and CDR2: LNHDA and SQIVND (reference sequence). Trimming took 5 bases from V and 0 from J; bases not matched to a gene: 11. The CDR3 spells CASSRASGGAANSYEQYF. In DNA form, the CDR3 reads TGTGCCAGTAGTCGGGCTAGCGGGGGGGCCGCCAACTCCTACGAGCAGTACTTC. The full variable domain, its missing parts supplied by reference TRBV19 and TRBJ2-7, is DGGITQSPKYLFRKEGQNVTLSCEQNLNHDAMYWYRQDPGQGLRLIYYSQIVNDFQKGDIAEGYSVSREKKESFPLTVTSAQKNPTAFYLCASSRASGGAANSYEQYFGPGTRLTVT.

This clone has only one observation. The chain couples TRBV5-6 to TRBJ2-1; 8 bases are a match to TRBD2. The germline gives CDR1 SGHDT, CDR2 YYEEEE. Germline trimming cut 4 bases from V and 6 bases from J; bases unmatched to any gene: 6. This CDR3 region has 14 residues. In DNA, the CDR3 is TGTGCCAGCAGCCCGGTAGCGGGAAGCAATGAGCAGTTCTTC. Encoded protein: CASSPVAGSNEQFF.